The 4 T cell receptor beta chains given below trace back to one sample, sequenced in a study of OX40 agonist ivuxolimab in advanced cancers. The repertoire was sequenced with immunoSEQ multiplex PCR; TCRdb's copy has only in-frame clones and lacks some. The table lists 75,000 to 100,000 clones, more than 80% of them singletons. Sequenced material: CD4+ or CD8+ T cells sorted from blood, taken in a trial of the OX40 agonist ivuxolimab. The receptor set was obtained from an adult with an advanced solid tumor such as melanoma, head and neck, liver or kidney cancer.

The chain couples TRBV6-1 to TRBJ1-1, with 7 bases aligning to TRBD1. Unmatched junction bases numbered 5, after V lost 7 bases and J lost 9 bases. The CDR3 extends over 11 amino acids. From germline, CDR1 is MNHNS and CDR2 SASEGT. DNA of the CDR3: TGTGCCAGCATGGACAGGCGGAAAGCTTTCTTT. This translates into CASMDRRKAFF.

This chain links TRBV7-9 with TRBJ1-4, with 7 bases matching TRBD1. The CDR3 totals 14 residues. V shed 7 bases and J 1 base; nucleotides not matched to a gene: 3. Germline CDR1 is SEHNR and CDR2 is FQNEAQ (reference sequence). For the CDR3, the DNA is TGTGCCAGCAAGGGGGCGCGAACTAATGAAAAACTGTTTTTT. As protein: CASKGARTNEKLFF.

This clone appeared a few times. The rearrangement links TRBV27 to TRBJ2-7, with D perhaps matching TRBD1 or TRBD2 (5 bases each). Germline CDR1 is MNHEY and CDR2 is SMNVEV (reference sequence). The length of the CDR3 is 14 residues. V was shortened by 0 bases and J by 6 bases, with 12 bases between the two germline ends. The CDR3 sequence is CASSLSAGTVEQYF. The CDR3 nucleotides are TGTGCCAGCAGTTTATCGGCAGGGACGGTCGAGCAGTACTTC.

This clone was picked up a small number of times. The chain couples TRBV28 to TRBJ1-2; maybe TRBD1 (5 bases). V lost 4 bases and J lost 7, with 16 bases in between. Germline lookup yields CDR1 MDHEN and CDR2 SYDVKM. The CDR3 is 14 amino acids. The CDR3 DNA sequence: TGTGCCAGCAGTTCCTCCGGCGGGGCGGGTGGCTACACCTTC. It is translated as CASSSSGGAGGYTF.